A selection of T cell receptor beta chains follows, all from one sample in a study of cytomegalovirus exposure and HLA in healthy donors. Produced via immunoSEQ multiplex PCR; TCRdb's table is partial and in-frame only. This sample has 140,000 or so clones, with more than 85% found just once. Sequencing was carried out using PBMCs. The origin of the receptors is a man between 18 and 29 years old in good health and CMV-seronegative. The CDR3 runs from the conserved cysteine through the conserved F or W. The D gene is left open where the match is weak. Not all rows give a size; the values are once, few, many and, for expanded clones, a class.

>13|NA|TRBV28|TRBJ2-5|NA
CASTSREVETQYF
TGTGCCAGCACCAGCAGGGAGGTGGAGACCCAGTACTTC
>13|NA|TRBV5-6|TRBJ2-7|TRBD1
CASNRQGAYEQYF
TGTGCCAGCAACCGACAGGGGGCCTACGAGCAGTACTTC
>13|NA|TRBV21-1|TRBJ1-5|NA
CASSAQGNQPQHF
TGTGCCAGCAGCGCCCAGGGTAATCAGCCCCAGCATTTT
>15|NA|TRBV27|TRBJ2-2|TRBD2
CASKVTSGNTGELFF
TGTGCCAGCAAGGTAACTAGCGGAAACACCGGGGAGCTGTTTTTT
>14|once|TRBV7-2|TRBJ2-3|NA
CASSLSVDRVWQYF
TGTGCCAGCAGCCTATCCGTCGACAGAGTTTGGCAGTATTTT
>14|NA|TRBV28|TRBJ1-1|NA
CASIMPGQNTEAFF
TGTGCCAGCATCATGCCGGGACAAAACACTGAAGCTTTCTTT
>14|NA|TRBV7-2|TRBJ1-5|NA
CASSSGQPNQPQHF
TGTGCCAGCAGCTCAGGACAGCCCAATCAGCCCCAGCATTTT
>12|NA|TRBV14|TRBJ2-5|NA
CASSQVSETQYF
TGTGCCAGCAGCCAAGTGAGCGAGACCCAGTACTTC
>14|NA|TRBV6-5|TRBJ1-1|TRBD1
CASKRQGPNTEAFF
TGTGCCAGCAAAAGACAGGGGCCGAACACTGAAGCTTTCTTT
>14|NA|TRBV6-5|TRBJ2-3|TRBD1
CASSIRDREDTQYF
TGTGCCAGCAGTATCCGGGACAGGGAGGATACGCAGTATTTT
>12|once|TRBV19|TRBJ1-2|NA
CASSLQGSGYTF
TGTGCCAGTAGTCTCCAGGGTAGCGGCTACACCTTC
>16|NA|TRBV7-6|TRBJ2-7|NA
CASSLGGMRGGYEQYF
TGTGCCAGCAGCTTAGGAGGGATGCGGGGTGGGTACGAGCAGTACTTC
>15|NA|TRBV7-9|TRBJ1-2|NA
CASSLGQGPTYGYTF
TGTGCCAGCAGCTTAGGCCAGGGCCCTACTTATGGCTACACCTTC
>13|NA|TRBV7-6|TRBJ1-4|NA
CASSLSNSEKLFF
TGTGCCAGCAGCTTAAGCAACAGTGAAAAACTGTTTTTT
>14|NA|TRBV9|TRBJ1-2|TRBD1
CASSARQGQGGYTF
TGTGCCAGCAGCGCGAGACAGGGACAAGGGGGCTACACCTTC
>13|NA|TRBV15|TRBJ1-1|NA
CATSRGGRPEAFF
TGTGCCACCAGCAGAGGTGGGAGACCTGAAGCTTTCTTT